The 24 T cell receptor beta chains reported below all come from one sample, sequenced in a study of glioma-infiltrating T cells after dendritic cell vaccination. TCRdb's table, derived via immunoSEQ multiplex PCR, lists solely in-frame clones and lacks some. Of 40,000 or so clones listed, 82% are singletons. Sequenced here: blood, sampled before dendritic cell vaccination. The receptors derive from a human donor with glioblastoma.

The genes are TRBV7-6 and TRBJ1-5; no reliable D call. V was clipped by 1 base and J by 7 bases, with 5 bases between them. The CDR3 length is 12 residues. CDR1 SGHVS and CDR2 FNYEAQ come from the germline V gene. For the CDR3, the DNA is TGTGCCAGCAGCTTAGTGGGCCAGCCCCAGCATTTT. It translates to CASSLVGQPQHF.

This clone was seen only a few times. The chain has TRBV4-2 and TRBJ2-5, with 11 bases aligning to TRBD2. V gave up 0 bases and J gave up 2 bases; unmatched junction bases: 11. Germline assignment: CDR1 LGHNA and CDR2 YNFKEQ. This CDR3 has 19 amino acids. The CDR3 region is CASSQDSVAGGPRQETQYF. The CDR3 DNA sequence: TGTGCCAGCAGCCAAGATTCAGTAGCGGGGGGGCCTAGGCAAGAGACCCAGTACTTC.

V and J are TRBV9 and TRBJ2-3; 15 nucleotides line up with TRBD2. This CDR3 has 18 residues. Looked up from germline, CDR1 is SGDLS and CDR2 is YYNGEE. With 4 bases clipped from V and 0 bases from J, the junction kept 6 bases outside the gene matches. CDR3 in DNA: TGTGCCAGCAGCCTTGGACTAGCGGGGGGGGCTAGCACAGATACGCAGTATTTT. It yields the protein CASSLGLAGGASTDTQYF.

V gene TRBV6-5 combines with J gene TRBJ1-4; TRBD1 aligns across 9 bases. Germline assignment: CDR1 MNHEY and CDR2 SVGAGI. After removal of 7 bases from V and 8 bases from J, the junction contained 8 bases not matched to a gene. The CDR3 totals 14 residues. DNA for the CDR3: TGTGCCAGCAAACAGGGGGCGCTTGCGGAAAAACTGTTTTTT. It specifies CASKQGALAEKLFF.

The rearrangement joins TRBV28 to TRBJ2-5, with TRBD1 identical over 8 bases. Germline CDR1 is MDHEN and CDR2 is SYDVKM. Losses at the gene ends were 2 bases for V and 13 bases for J; bases not matched to a gene: 6. CDR3 length: 12 residues. The CDR3 coding sequence is TGTGCCAGCAGTTTAGAGACAGGGGCCCCGTACTTC. Protein sequence: CASSLETGAPYF. The full variable domain, with the rest looked up from reference TRBV28 and TRBJ2-5, is DVKVTQSSRYLVKRTGEKVFLECVQDMDHENMFWYRQDPGLGLRLIYFSYDVKMKEKGDIPEGYSVSREKKERFSLILESASTNQTSMYLCASSLETGAPYFGPGTRLLVL.

V and J are TRBV2 and TRBJ2-5; perhaps TRBD1 as D (5 bases). The V end was cut by 6 bases, the J end by 4 bases, with 9 bases between. CDR1 is SNHLY, CDR2 FYNNEI, per germline. The CDR3 contains 12 residues. The chain's CDR3 is CASRGRAETQYF. The CDR3 DNA sequence: TGTGCCAGCAGGGGGCGCGCAGAGACCCAGTACTTC.

The chain is built from TRBV25-1 and TRBJ2-5; a weak D match, TRBD2 (5 bases). The CDR3 is 15 amino acids. Between the trimmed V and J ends, which lost 4 bases and 9 bases, there was a span of 21 bases. CDR1 MGHDK and CDR2 SYGVNS come from the germline V gene. DNA for the CDR3: TGTGCCAGCAGTGGCTCCACTAGTGAGGAGAGGGCCCAGTACTTC. This gives the protein CASSGSTSEERAQYF. Based on the CDR3 plus reference TRBV25-1 and TRBJ2-5, the full variable domain is EADIYQTPRYLVIGTGKKITLECSQTMGHDKMYWYQQDPGMELHLIHYSYGVNSTEKGDLSSESTVSRIRTEHFPLTLESARPSHTSQYLCASSGSTSEERAQYFGPGTRLLVL.

A word on this clone: This specimen includes other DNA sequences encoding the same CDR3. The V call is TRBV5-6, the J call TRBJ1-6; a possible D gene is TRBD1 (6 bases). The CDR3 is 14 residues long. Trimming took off 5 bases at V and 5 bases at J, with 11 bases between the two ends. CDR1 is SGHDT and CDR2 is YYEEEE in the germline V gene. The CDR3 sequence is CASSLTGNNSPLHF. Written as DNA, the CDR3 is TGTGCCAGCAGTCTTACAGGGAATAATTCACCCCTCCACTTT.

This chain links TRBV7-2 with TRBJ1-5; D is uncertain. This CDR3 region has 13 residues. With 1 base removed from V and 4 bases from J, the gap between germline ends came to 5 bases. Germline values: CDR1 SGHTA, CDR2 FQGNSA. CDR3 in DNA: TGTGCCAGCAGCTTAGAACAGAATCAGCCCCAGCATTTT. This gives the protein CASSLEQNQPQHF.

The genes are TRBV30 and TRBJ1-5; maybe TRBD1 (5 bases). Germline CDR1 GTSNPN, CDR2 SVGIG (reference sequence). V shed 0 bases and J shed 2 bases, with 8 bases lying between them. This CDR3 is built from 14 residues. The DNA of the CDR3 is TGTGCCTGGAGTGTACTGGGGCGCAATCAGCCCCAGCATTTT. This sequence encodes CAWSVLGRNQPQHF. The full variable domain, its missing parts supplied by reference TRBV30 and TRBJ1-5, is SQTIHQWPATLVQPVGSPLSLECTVEGTSNPNLYWYRQAAGRGLQLLFYSVGIGQISSEVPQNLSASRPQDRQFILSSKKLLLSDSGFYLCAWSVLGRNQPQHFGDGTRLSIL.

V is TRBV19 and J is TRBJ2-5; 10 nucleotides line up with TRBD1. The germline V gene encodes CDR1 LNHDA and CDR2 SQIVND (reference sequence). CDR3 length: 15 residues. V shed 5 bases and J 5 bases; nucleotides not matched to a gene: 8. The chain's CDR3 is CASSGGTGVVETQYF. DNA of the CDR3: TGTGCCAGTAGTGGGGGGACAGGGGTGGTGGAGACCCAGTACTTC.

This clone showed up just a few times. This chain links TRBV9 with TRBJ1-2; no reliable D call. The CDR3 loop spans 13 amino acids. V lost 2 bases to trimming and J lost 0 bases, with 5 bases between them. CDR1 is SGDLS, CDR2 YYNGEE, per germline. For the CDR3, the DNA is TGTGCCAGCAGCGTTAATACTAACTATGGCTACACCTTC. It yields the protein CASSVNTNYGYTF. The variable domain in full, completed from reference TRBV9 and TRBJ1-2, reads DSGVTQTPKHLITATGQRVTLRCSPRSGDLSVYWYQQSLDQGLQFLIQYYNGEERAKGNILERFSAQQFPDLHSELNLSSLELGDSALYFCASSVNTNYGYTFGSGTRLTVV.

V gene TRBV25-1 combines with J gene TRBJ2-4, with a weak D call TRBD2 (5 bases). The CDR3 contains 14 residues. Trimming pared 4 bases from V and 6 bases from J, leaving 13 bases between. The V gene's germline CDR1 is MGHDK and CDR2 SYGVNS. The CDR3: CASSADSWGNIQYF. CDR3 nucleotide sequence: TGTGCCAGCAGTGCGGACTCGTGGGGAAACATTCAGTACTTC. The full variable domain, its missing parts supplied by reference TRBV25-1 and TRBJ2-4, is EADIYQTPRYLVIGTGKKITLECSQTMGHDKMYWYQQDPGMELHLIHYSYGVNSTEKGDLSSESTVSRIRTEHFPLTLESARPSHTSQYLCASSADSWGNIQYFGAGTRLSVL.

The CDR3: CASSWGGKSSYEQYF. CDR3 coding DNA: TGTGCCAGCAGCTGGGGGGGAAAAAGCTCCTACGAGCAGTACTTC. This chain joins TRBV11-3 and TRBJ2-7; 7 bases line up with TRBD2. The germline gives CDR1 SGHNT, CDR2 YENEEA. This CDR3 is built from 15 residues. Germline trimming cut 4 bases from V and 0 bases from J; bases unmatched to any gene: 6.

The V gene is TRBV11-3, the J gene TRBJ2-7; TRBD1 agrees at 7 bases. Looked up from germline, CDR1 is SGHNT and CDR2 is YENEEA. The junction had 0 bases not matched to a gene; V was cut back by 1 base and J by 9 bases. The CDR3 has 11 amino acids. CDR3 protein: CASSLGQGQYF. DNA of the CDR3: TGTGCCAGCAGCTTAGGACAGGGGCAGTACTTC.

The J gene is TRBJ2-2, the V gene TRBV25-1; a possible D gene is TRBD1 (5 bases). Trimming cost V 3 bases and J 5 bases, with 13 bases left between them. Germline V CDR1 and CDR2: MGHDK, SYGVNS. The CDR3 covers 15 residues. Here the CDR3 reads CASSDPGMRTGELFF. DNA for the CDR3: TGTGCCAGCAGTGATCCAGGGATGCGGACCGGGGAGCTGTTTTTT.

The chain couples TRBV19 to TRBJ1-5; TRBD1 might be the D (6 bases). CDR1 is LNHDA and CDR2 is SQIVND in the germline V gene (reference sequence). The V gene lost 3 bases and the J gene lost 3 bases, with 9 bases spanning the gap. CDR3 length: 14 residues. The CDR3 spells CASSIRGINQPQHF. The CDR3 nucleotides read TGTGCCAGTAGTATTAGGGGGATCAATCAGCCCCAGCATTTT.

This rearrangement joins TRBV5-1 to TRBJ2-7; 8 nucleotides line up with TRBD1. The V gene end was trimmed by 0 bases and the J gene end by 5 bases; junction bases not matched to a gene: 4. Germline CDR1 reads SGHRS; CDR2 reads YFSETQ. The CDR3 length is 14 residues. In DNA form, the CDR3 reads TGCGCCAGCAGCTTGGGGACAGGGCTGGACGAGCAGTACTTC. Its protein is CASSLGTGLDEQYF.

The chain joins TRBV7-9 to TRBJ2-1; D call uncertain. Germline-derived CDR1 and CDR2 are SEHNR and FQNEAQ (reference sequence). The length of the CDR3 is 16 residues. V shed 0 bases and J shed 3 bases, with 12 bases lying between them. The CDR3 sequence is CASSLAPLRLYNEQFF. CDR3 bases: TGTGCCAGCAGCTTAGCGCCCCTGAGGCTCTACAATGAGCAGTTCTTC.

The chain carries TRBV2 and TRBJ2-5, with D maybe TRBD1 (7 bases). Germline lookup yields CDR1 SNHLY and CDR2 FYNNEI. The V end lost 8 bases, the J end lost 2 bases, and 15 bases lay between the germline ends. This CDR3 region has 14 residues. CDR3 sequence: CASLEGGQQETQYF. The CDR3 DNA reads TGTGCCAGCCTAGAGGGGGGACAGCAAGAGACCCAGTACTTC.

The rearrangement links TRBV5-1 to TRBJ2-7, with 9 bases identical to TRBD1. V gave up 5 bases and J gave up 3 bases; unmatched junction bases: 9. Germline lookup yields CDR1 SGHRS and CDR2 YFSETQ. The CDR3 is 15 residues long. The CDR3 loop reads CASRPAGQGIYEQYF. In DNA form, the CDR3 reads TGCGCCAGCAGGCCCGCGGGACAGGGCATCTACGAGCAGTACTTC.

This chain joins TRBV28 and TRBJ1-5; the D gene is possibly TRBD1 (5 bases). Trimming left V 8 bases short and J 1 base short, with 18 bases between. The CDR3 is 16 amino acids. Germline-derived CDR1 and CDR2 are MDHEN and SYDVKM. The CDR3 sequence: CASHPRRAGSNQPQHF. The DNA for the CDR3 is TGTGCCAGCCACCCCCGCCGGGCAGGGAGCAATCAGCCCCAGCATTTT.

This rearrangement joins TRBV30 to TRBJ1-3; D ambiguous. Germline CDR1 is GTSNPN and CDR2 is SVGIG (reference sequence). The CDR3 sequence is 16 residues long. V lost 3 bases and J 0 bases, leaving 15 bases between the germline ends. CDR3 loop: CAWRLRTHSSGNTIYF. CDR3 nucleotides: TGTGCCTGGAGATTAAGAACTCATAGCTCTGGAAACACCATATATTTT.

This chain joins TRBV6-6 and TRBJ2-5, with 15 bases that match TRBD2. This CDR3 is 15 amino acids long. With V trimmed by 6 bases and J by 4 bases, 3 bases remained unmatched. CDR1 and CDR2 (germline): MNHNY, SVGAGI (reference sequence). The CDR3 coding sequence is TGTGCCAGCAGGGGACTAGCGGGGGGAGGAGAGACCCAGTACTTC. It translates to CASRGLAGGGETQYF.